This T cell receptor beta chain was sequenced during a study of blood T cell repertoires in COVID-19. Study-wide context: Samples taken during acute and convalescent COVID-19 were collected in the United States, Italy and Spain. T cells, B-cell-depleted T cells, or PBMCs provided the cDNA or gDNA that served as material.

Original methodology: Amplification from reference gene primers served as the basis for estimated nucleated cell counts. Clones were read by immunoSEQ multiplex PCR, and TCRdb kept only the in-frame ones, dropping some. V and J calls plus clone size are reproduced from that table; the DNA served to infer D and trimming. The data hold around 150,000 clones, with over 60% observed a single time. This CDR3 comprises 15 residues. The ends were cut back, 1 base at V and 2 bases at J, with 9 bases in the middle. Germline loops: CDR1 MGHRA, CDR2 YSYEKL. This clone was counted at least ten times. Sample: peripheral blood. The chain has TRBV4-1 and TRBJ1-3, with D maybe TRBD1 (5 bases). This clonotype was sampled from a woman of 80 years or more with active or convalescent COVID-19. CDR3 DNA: TGCGCCAGCAGCCAAGTCAAAGGGGCTGGAAACACCATATATTTT. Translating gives CASSQVKGAGNTIYF.